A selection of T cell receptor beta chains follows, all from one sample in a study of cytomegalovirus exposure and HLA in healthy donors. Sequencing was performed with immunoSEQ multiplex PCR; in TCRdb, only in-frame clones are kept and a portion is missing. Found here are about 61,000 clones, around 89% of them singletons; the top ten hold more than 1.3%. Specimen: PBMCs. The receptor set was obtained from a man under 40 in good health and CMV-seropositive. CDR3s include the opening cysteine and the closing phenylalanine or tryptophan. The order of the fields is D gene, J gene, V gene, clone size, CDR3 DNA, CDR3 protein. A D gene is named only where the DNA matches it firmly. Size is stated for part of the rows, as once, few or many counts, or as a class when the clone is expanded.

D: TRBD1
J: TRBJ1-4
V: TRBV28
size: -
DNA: TGTGCCAGCAGTACAGGGGGCGTAGGAGAAAAACTGTTTTTT
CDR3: CASSTGGVGEKLFF

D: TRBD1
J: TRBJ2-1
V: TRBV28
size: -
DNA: TGTGCCAGCAGGACTACACCGGGACAGGGGGCCTACAATGAGCAGTTCTTC
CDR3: CASRTTPGQGAYNEQFF

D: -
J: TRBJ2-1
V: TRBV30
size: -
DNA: TGTGCCTGGAGTGTTCTCGGTTTTGACAATGAGCAGTTCTTC
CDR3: CAWSVLGFDNEQFF

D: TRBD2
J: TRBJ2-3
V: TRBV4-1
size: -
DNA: TGCGCCAGCAGCCCCGGACTAGCGAACACAGATACGCAGTATTTT
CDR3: CASSPGLANTDTQYF

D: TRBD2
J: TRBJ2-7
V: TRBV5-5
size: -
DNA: TGTGCCAGCAGCTTGGTCCGACTAGCGCCTCACGAGCAGTACTTC
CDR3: CASSLVRLAPHEQYF

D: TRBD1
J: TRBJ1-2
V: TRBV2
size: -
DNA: TGTGCCAGCAGTCCACTCGACAGGGGAGGATATGGCTACACCTTC
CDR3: CASSPLDRGGYGYTF

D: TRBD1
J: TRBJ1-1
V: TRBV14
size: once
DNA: TGTGCCAGCAGCCTTCGCACAGGGGGGGCTGAAGCTTTCTTT
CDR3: CASSLRTGGAEAFF

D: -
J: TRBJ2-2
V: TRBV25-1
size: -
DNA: TGTGCCAGCAGTGAGTCCCTAGTTAACGCGAACACCGGGGAGCTGTTTTTT
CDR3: CASSESLVNANTGELFF

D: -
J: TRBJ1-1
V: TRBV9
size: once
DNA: TGTGCCAGCAGCCTCCTAACAGAGAACACTGAAGCTTTCTTT
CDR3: CASSLLTENTEAFF

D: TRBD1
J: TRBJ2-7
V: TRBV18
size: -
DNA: TGTGCCAGCTCAACCCGGGACAGGACCTACGAGCAGTACTTC
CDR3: CASSTRDRTYEQYF

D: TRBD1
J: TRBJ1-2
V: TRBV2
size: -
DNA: TGTGCCAGCAGTGAAAGGGGACAGGGGGTGGGTGGCTACACCTTC
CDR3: CASSERGQGVGGYTF

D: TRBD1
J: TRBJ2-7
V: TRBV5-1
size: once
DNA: TGCGCCAGCAGCTTGGCGCTAGGGACAGGGACAAACGAGCAGTACTTC
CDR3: CASSLALGTGTNEQYF

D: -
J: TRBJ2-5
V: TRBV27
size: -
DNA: TGTGCCAGCAGAGGGGGGGAGTTGGGAGAGACCCAGTACTTC
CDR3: CASRGGELGETQYF

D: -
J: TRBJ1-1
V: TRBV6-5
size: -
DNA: TGTGCCAGCAGTTACGCGGGATTTAGCACTGAAGCTTTCTTT
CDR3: CASSYAGFSTEAFF

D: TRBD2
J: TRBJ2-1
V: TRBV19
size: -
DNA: TGTGCCAGTACCACCGGGACTAGCGGTTACAATGAGCAGTTCTTC
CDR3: CASTTGTSGYNEQFF

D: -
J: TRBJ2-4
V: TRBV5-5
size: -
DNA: TGTGCCAGCAGCTTGGGGGCAGCCAAAAACATTCAGTACTTC
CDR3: CASSLGAAKNIQYF

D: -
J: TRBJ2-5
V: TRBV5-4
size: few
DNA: TGTGCCAGCAGCTTAAACAGGGAAGAGACCCAGTACTTC
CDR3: CASSLNREETQYF

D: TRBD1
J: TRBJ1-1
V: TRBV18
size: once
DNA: TGTGCCAGCTCATTAAGTTCCGGGACAGGGGCCACTGAAGCTTTCTTT
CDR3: CASSLSSGTGATEAFF

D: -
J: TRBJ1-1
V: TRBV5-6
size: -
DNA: TGTGCCAGCAGCTTGACAGGGCGGACTGAAGCTTTCTTT
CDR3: CASSLTGRTEAFF

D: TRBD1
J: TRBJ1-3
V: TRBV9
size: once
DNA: TGTGCCAGCAGCGTAGAGGGACAGAGCTCTGGAAACACCATATATTTT
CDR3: CASSVEGQSSGNTIYF

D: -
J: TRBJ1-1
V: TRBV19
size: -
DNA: TGTGCCAGTAGCTCGCCGGAGGGGATGAACACTGAAGCTTTCTTT
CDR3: CASSSPEGMNTEAFF

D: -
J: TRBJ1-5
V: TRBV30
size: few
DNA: TGTGCCTGGCCTGGGGGGGCGGTGGGGAATCAGCCCCAGCATTTT
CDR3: CAWPGGAVGNQPQHF

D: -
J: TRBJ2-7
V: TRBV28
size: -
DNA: TGTGCCAGCAGGCAGGGGTCCTACGAGCAGTACTTC
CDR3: CASRQGSYEQYF

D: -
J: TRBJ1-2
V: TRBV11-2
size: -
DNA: TGTGCCAGCAGCTTTCCGGTAGGAGGTCACTATGGCTACACCTTC
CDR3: CASSFPVGGHYGYTF